These 28 T cell receptor beta chains originate from one sample sequenced in a study of T cells in Graves' hyperthyroidism and ophthalmopathy. RNA transcripts served as the template for amplifying TCR beta CDR3 regions. First-round RT-PCR targeting the TCR CDR3 was performed with the HTBI primer set. MiXCR, applied by TCRdb to the multiplex PCR reads, yields one record per CDR3 protein. The table records hundreds of thousands of distinct CDR3 sequences, roughly 19% of them present only once. Sequenced input: blood. Every receptor here comes from a man aged 50 to 59 with Graves' ophthalmopathy.

A few counts support this clonotype. This sequence joins TRBV6-5 and TRBJ2-2; the D is unclear. Trimming shortened V by 4 bases and J by 4 bases, and 13 bases separated the two germline ends. The CDR3 has 15 residues. Germline V gene sequence: CDR1 MNHEY, CDR2 SVGAGI. CDR3 amino acids: CASSLLEQGTGELFF. In DNA form, the CDR3 reads TGTGCCAGCAGTTTACTGGAACAAGGCACCGGGGAGCTGTTTTTT.

This clonotype has at least ten counts. V is TRBV11-2 and J is TRBJ2-2; D is possibly TRBD2 (5 bases). V was pared by 5 bases and J by 5 bases, with 15 bases between. This CDR3 has 15 residues. The germline V gene has CDR1 SGHAT and CDR2 FQNNGV. In DNA, the CDR3 is TGTGCCAGCAGCGGTGGACTCGTGCGGACCGGGGAGCTGTTTTTT. Protein: CASSGGLVRTGELFF.

The CDR3 spells CASSSGQGQGQPQHF. In DNA form, the CDR3 reads TGCGCCAGCAGCTCTGGACAGGGCCAGGGGCAGCCCCAGCATTTT. The V and J genes are TRBV5-1 and TRBJ1-5, with 8 nucleotides matching TRBD1. This CDR3 spans 15 amino acids. Germline trimming cut 3 bases from V and 7 bases from J; bases unmatched to any gene: 9. Germline values: CDR1 SGHRS, CDR2 YFSETQ.

This clonotype was seen many times. The chain uses TRBV7-9 and TRBJ1-4, with 8 bases fitting TRBD1. In germline, CDR1 is SEHNR, CDR2 FQNEAQ (reference sequence). The junction had 8 bases not matched to a gene; V was cut back by 5 bases and J by 6 bases. CDR3 size: 15 residues. CDR3 in DNA: TGTGCCAGCAGCCGACTACAGGGGGAGGATGAAAAACTGTTTTTT. Its translation: CASSRLQGEDEKLFF.

This clonotype was recorded a few times. The chain is built from TRBV6-1 and TRBJ1-5, with D maybe TRBD1 (6 bases). This CDR3 contains 15 residues. Looked up from germline, CDR1 is MNHNS and CDR2 is SASEGT. The V and J ends lost 6 bases and 7 bases respectively, with 19 bases between them. The CDR3 loop is CASSPLVGGDQPQHF. CDR3 DNA: TGTGCCAGCAGCCCCCTCGTGGGGGGCGACCAGCCCCAGCATTTT.

This clonotype was counted at least ten times. V is TRBV12-3 or TRBV12-4 and J is TRBJ2-1; 10 bases match TRBD2. J was trimmed by 4 bases and V by 6 bases; bases with no gene match: 6. The CDR3 totals 15 residues. CDR3 loop: CASSPSGRTYNEQFF. DNA for the CDR3: TGTGCCAGCAGCCCTAGCGGGAGAACGTACAATGAGCAGTTCTTC.

This clonotype was seen ten or more times. V usage is TRBV7-9 and J usage is TRBJ2-3; TRBD2 aligns across 7 bases. This CDR3 is 16 amino acids long. Germline trimming cut 3 bases from V and 0 bases from J; bases unmatched to any gene: 6. In germline, CDR1 is SEHNR, CDR2 FQNEAQ (reference sequence). The CDR3 spells CASSFSGRVSTDTQYF. The CDR3 nucleotides read TGTGCCAGCAGCTTCTCTGGGAGGGTCAGCACAGATACGCAGTATTTT.

V and J are TRBV7-8 and TRBJ2-1; D is ambiguous. V was cut by 3 bases and J by 2 bases, with 8 bases left in between. The CDR3 is made up of 14 amino acids. CDR1 is SGHVS and CDR2 is FQNEAQ in the germline V gene. The CDR3: CASSFETAYNEQFF. The CDR3 DNA sequence: TGTGCCAGCAGCTTCGAGACGGCCTACAATGAGCAGTTCTTC.

This clonotype was seen more than once but under ten times. The rearrangement links TRBV4-1 to TRBJ2-7; no reliable D call. Trimming stripped 3 bases from V and 2 bases from J, with 8 bases between. The length of the CDR3 is 13 residues. Germline V gene lookup returns CDR1 MGHRA and CDR2 YSYEKL. This CDR3 reads CASSQQLTYEQYF. The CDR3 DNA follows: TGCGCCAGCAGCCAGCAACTAACCTACGAGCAGTACTTC.

This clonotype has a count of ten or more. The chain is built from TRBV4-1 and TRBJ1-1; D uncertain. Trimming shortened V by 0 bases and J by 1 base, and 3 bases separated the two germline ends. This CDR3 has 13 amino acids. CDR1 and CDR2 (germline): MGHRA, YSYEKL. DNA for the CDR3: TGCGCCAGCAGCCAAGAACAGAACACTGAAGCTTTCTTT. Encoded protein: CASSQEQNTEAFF.

The chain recombines TRBV3-1 with TRBJ2-1; 8 nucleotides agree with TRBD2. Per the germline V gene, CDR1 is LGHDT and CDR2 is YNNKEL (reference sequence). Unmatched junction bases numbered 7, after V lost 4 bases and J lost 5 bases. The CDR3 is 15 amino acids. In DNA form, the CDR3 reads TGTGCCAGCAGCCCCCGGACTAGCACAGACAATGAGCAGTTCTTC. Its translation: CASSPRTSTDNEQFF.

The V call is TRBV28, the J call TRBJ1-1, with D uncertain. Trimming shortened V by 1 base and J by 11 bases, and 11 bases separated the two germline ends. CDR1 and CDR2 (germline): MDHEN, SYDVKM. The CDR3 is made up of 12 amino acids. The DNA for the CDR3 is TGTGCCAGCAGTTTATCCCGGGATTTGGCTTTCTTT. Residues: CASSLSRDLAFF. Looking up the rest from reference TRBV28 and TRBJ1-1 gives the full variable domain: DVKVTQSSRYLVKRTGEKVFLECVQDMDHENMFWYRQDPGLGLRLIYFSYDVKMKEKGDIPEGYSVSREKKERFSLILESASTNQTSMYLCASSLSRDLAFFGQGTRLTVV.

This clonotype was counted ten times or more. The CDR3 protein is CASSQEGRAGYTF. The CDR3 nucleotides read TGTGCCAGCAGCCAGGAAGGCAGGGCTGGCTACACCTTC. The gene calls are TRBV3-1 and TRBJ1-2, with TRBD1 as a possible D gene (5 bases). The germline V gene has CDR1 LGHDT and CDR2 YNNKEL (reference sequence). Trimming stripped 3 bases from V and 7 bases from J, with 12 bases between. The CDR3 consists of 13 residues.

This clonotype showed up many times. The CDR3 DNA sequence: TGTGCCAGCAGCCTGGGGGACGGAAAAAACATTCAGTACTTC. This encodes CASSLGDGKNIQYF. The J gene is TRBJ2-4, the V gene TRBV3-1; TRBD1 or TRBD2 may be the D gene (5 bases each). Germline CDR1 is LGHDT and CDR2 is YNNKEL (reference sequence). V lost 4 bases, J lost 4 bases, and 11 bases lay in between. The CDR3 has 14 residues.

This clonotype was picked up many times. In nucleotides, the CDR3 is TGTGCCAGCAGCTTGAGTAGCGGGAGAAGGTCCTACAATGAGCAGTTCTTC. Protein sequence: CASSLSSGRRSYNEQFF. This rearrangement joins TRBV5-8 to TRBJ2-1; 9 positions agree with TRBD2. This CDR3 comprises 17 residues. The V gene end was trimmed by 1 base and the J gene end by 1 base; junction bases not matched to a gene: 6. Germline CDR1 and CDR2: SGHTS and YDEGEE.

This clonotype was observed a handful of times. V usage is TRBV19 and J usage is TRBJ1-2, with D perhaps TRBD1 (6 bases). Germline CDR1 and CDR2: LNHDA and SQIVND (reference sequence). The CDR3 extends over 13 amino acids. With 4 bases removed from V and 5 bases from J, the gap between germline ends came to 11 bases. The CDR3 sequence: CASSTWDTYGYTF. The CDR3 region has the DNA TGTGCCAGTAGTACCTGGGACACATATGGCTACACCTTC.

The table lists this clonotype with many counts. V is TRBV20-1 and J is TRBJ2-7; D gene ambiguous. CDR1 DFQATT and CDR2 SNEGSKA come from the germline V gene (reference sequence). The CDR3 has 14 residues. The V gene lost 5 bases and the J gene lost 4 bases, with 18 bases spanning the gap. This CDR3 is CSALDRILAYEQYF. CDR3 nucleotides: TGCAGTGCTCTAGATCGTATCTTGGCTTACGAGCAGTACTTC.

This clonotype has ten or more counts. The CDR3 here is CSAPWTRGLEAFF. DNA of the CDR3: TGCAGTGCACCCTGGACACGGGGCCTCGAAGCTTTCTTT. The chain is built from TRBV20-1 and TRBJ1-1; D might be TRBD1 (5 bases). V gave up 6 bases and J gave up 8 bases, with 19 bases separating them. Germline V gene data show CDR1 as DFQATT and CDR2 as SNEGSKA (reference sequence). The CDR3 consists of 13 residues.

As regards this clonotype: This may be a read error: a much more frequent sequence differs by one nucleotide. The chain couples TRBV28 to TRBJ1-2; no definite D call. Germline CDR1 and CDR2: MDHEN and SYDVKM. The CDR3 contains 10 residues. The chain's CDR3 is CATLRYGYAF. In DNA, the CDR3 is TGTGCCACGTTGCGGTATGGCTACGCCTTC.

This clonotype was seen ten or more times. The chain has TRBV2 and TRBJ2-3, with TRBD2 as a possible D gene (6 bases). Germline V gene data show CDR1 as SNHLY and CDR2 as FYNNEI. Between the trimmed V and J ends, which lost 3 bases and 7 bases, there was a span of 11 bases. The CDR3 covers 13 residues. The CDR3 DNA reads TGTGCCAGCAGTGACTACGGGGGAAATACGCAGTATTTT. Its protein product is CASSDYGGNTQYF.

The chain links TRBV7-9 to TRBJ1-1; possibly TRBD1 for D (5 bases). This CDR3 is built from 18 residues. Germline V gives CDR1 SEHNR, CDR2 FQNEAQ (reference sequence). V gave up 4 bases and J gave up 1 base, with 22 bases separating them. The CDR3 is CASSSPQGPLGPNTEAFF. In DNA form, the CDR3 reads TGTGCCAGCAGCTCTCCCCAGGGCCCGCTGGGACCGAACACTGAAGCTTTCTTT.

This rearrangement joins TRBV29-1 to TRBJ2-6; D call uncertain. CDR1 is SQVTM and CDR2 is ANQGSEA in the germline V gene. With 7 bases removed from V and 0 bases from J, the gap between germline ends came to 13 bases. The CDR3 spans 15 residues. The CDR3 reads CSATGRGSGANVLTF. CDR3 DNA sequence: TGCAGCGCCACTGGACGCGGCTCTGGGGCCAACGTCCTGACTTTC.

This clonotype was detected only once. DNA for the CDR3: TGCAGTGCTACCGAGTGGGACGAGCAGTACTTC. This sequence encodes CSATEWDEQYF. This chain uses TRBV20-1 with TRBJ2-7; the D is unclear. The CDR3 loop spans 11 amino acids. Germline assignment: CDR1 DFQATT and CDR2 SNEGSKA (reference sequence). Trimming pared 4 bases from V and 5 bases from J, leaving 9 bases between.

This clonotype appeared many times. The chain combines TRBV6-1 with TRBJ1-1; possibly TRBD1 for D (6 bases). Germline lookup yields CDR1 MNHNS and CDR2 SASEGT. V was trimmed by 6 bases and J by 7 bases, leaving 15 bases between them. The CDR3 has 13 residues. Written as DNA, the CDR3 is TGTGCCAGCAGGCCCAGGGGCGAACGTGAAGCTTTCTTT. Its protein is CASRPRGEREAFF.

The genes are TRBV12-3 or TRBV12-4 and TRBJ1-1; D gene uncertain. V was pared by 5 bases and J by 2 bases, with 15 bases between. The CDR3 sequence is 15 residues long. The CDR3 DNA sequence: TGTGCCAGCAGTGTCCGGACTGGAGCCAACACTGAAGCTTTCTTT. As protein: CASSVRTGANTEAFF.

The chain links TRBV6-5 to TRBJ2-7, with D possibly TRBD1 on 5 matching bases. CDR1 is MNHEY and CDR2 is SVGAGI in the germline V gene. Trimming stripped 2 bases from V and 3 bases from J, with 11 bases between. The CDR3 totals 14 residues. CDR3 loop: CASSYVGRVYEQYF. The CDR3 nucleotides read TGTGCCAGCAGTTACGTCGGCAGGGTCTACGAGCAGTACTTC.

This clonotype was observed at least ten times. The chain employs TRBV9 and TRBJ1-6; no clear D gene. Germline loops: CDR1 SGDLS, CDR2 YYNGEE. The V end lost 2 bases, the J end lost 8 bases, and 11 bases lay between the germline ends. The CDR3 has 14 amino acids. The CDR3 loop reads CASSVAGTDSPLHF. CDR3 nucleotides: TGTGCCAGCAGCGTTGCAGGTACGGATTCACCCCTCCACTTT.

This clonotype has more than one count but fewer than ten. The chain employs TRBV13 and TRBJ2-6; D remains unclear. The CDR3 covers 17 residues. Germline V gene data show CDR1 as PRHDT and CDR2 as FYEKMQ (reference sequence). Trimming took off 6 bases at V and 0 bases at J, with 15 bases between the two ends. The CDR3 region has the DNA TGTGCCAGCAGTCTTAGTGTCGACATCTCTGGGGCCAACGTCCTGACTTTC. Translating gives CASSLSVDISGANVLTF.